The present T cell receptor beta chain was sequenced within a study of Ad26.COV2.S vaccination and SARS-CoV-2 variants (dated by TCRdb to the early 2020s). Background for the entire study: Vaccine-arm donors were drawn from COV1001, a multicentre, randomized, double-blind, placebo-controlled phase I-IIa trial of Ad26.COV2.S in healthy adults. The TCR-sequenced set comprised about 32 samples: roughly 19 Ad26.COV2.S vaccine recipients, 5 placebo recipients and 8 SARS-CoV-2 convalescent individuals. Throughout the experiments and outcome assessment, investigators stayed blinded to trial group allocation. TCRbeta repertoire sequencing was used to assess the specificity and breadth of SARS-CoV-2-reactive T cell receptors after Ad26.COV2.S vaccination. Ad26.COV2.S was administered intramuscularly at 5 x 10^10 or 1 x 10^11 viral particles, either as a single shot or as two shots given 56 days apart. Participants in the trial were split at random into five groups of five each, receiving low-dose or high-dose Ad26.COV2.S once or twice, or else placebo on both occasions.

Taken with the paper, the label for treatment or condition translates to: roughly 20 received Ad26.COV2.S at low or high dose, single or two shots; about 5 received placebo; per-sample allocation not given. For vaccine and placebo recipients, the sequenced repertoires came from samples collected on day 63 after the first injection. In Cohort 1b, more than 20 adults aged 18-55 years were enrolled at a single site in Boston, USA, between 29 July and 7 August 2020. Ad26.COV2.S consisted of a replication-incompetent adenovirus type 26 vector by which a prefusion-stabilized SARS-CoV-2 spike protein from the original Wuhan strain was expressed. Turning to this clone: Its binding antigen is unknown. Base qualities were left out, and no much larger clone turns up one base away.

TCRbeta CDR3 regions were sequenced with the immunoSEQ Assay. After extraction, genomic DNA underwent amplification by bias-controlled multiplex PCR, followed by high-throughput sequencing. The study's processing was this. To quantify the absolute abundance of every unique TCRbeta CDR3 region, sequences were collapsed and filtered. Usable DNA was measured by amplifying reference genes present in all nucleated cells, and TCRbeta template counts were normalized to that usable DNA to estimate T cell fraction. Repertoire TCRs were annotated as SARS-CoV-2-specific when V gene, CDR3 amino acid sequence and J gene were exactly matched to a known reactive TCR set. The reference SARS-CoV-2 TCR set came from MIRA and was filtered for enrichment in COVID-19-positive ImmuneCODE repertoires, removing public or cross-reactive TCRs. Based on the MIRA antigens, annotated TCRs were further analysed at the level of specific ORF or position within ORF. Depth was the summed frequency of annotated unique rearrangements, while breadth was defined as annotated unique rearrangements over total unique productive rearrangements. Two-sided Wilcoxon rank-sum tests were used to compare TCR breadth between groups. The clones in this table, taken by TCRdb from immuneACCESS, are in-frame only. Not every clone is retained; where verified, under half of the shortfall comes from an unresolved V gene, and the cause of the rest is unknown. V, J and clone size were drawn from that table, and D and trimming were deduced from the DNA. This sample has 240,000 or so clones in its table, and 88% of those were observed once. The top ten clones comprise about 10% of the sample.

The CDR3 holds 15 amino acids from the cysteine to the phenylalanine. Only the CDR3 DNA stays, 45 bases, in frame from base 1. The germline V gene provides CDR1 LGHNA and CDR2 YSLEER. Relative to germline, V is 4 bases shorter and J is 0 bases shorter, with 12 bases between their ends. Overall study outcomes, separate from this receptor: Comparing responses between vaccine doses or regimens was not something the study was powered to do. Spike-specific TCR breadth was higher in Ad26.COV2.S recipients than in placebo recipients (P = 0.0014). After vaccination, substantial breadth of spike-specific CD8+ and CD4+ T cell responses was reported. Vaccine and placebo recipients had comparable non-spike TCR breadth, which fits with the vaccine containing only spike. The authors noted that the TCR breadth and depth analyses may have underestimated total T cell responses.

The TCR comes from a person between 18 and 65 years old who received the Ad26.COV2.S COVID-19 vaccine or a placebo. The sequences come from peripheral blood, collected in a trial of Ad26.COV2.S vaccine versus placebo. The sequence is built from TRBV4-3 and TRBJ1-1, with the D gene call left open. The DNA sequence reads TGCGCCAGCAGCCTACGACAAACGATGAACACTGAAGCTTTCTTT. Translation gives CASSLRQTMNTEAFF.